Sequencing of this T cell receptor (beta chain) was carried out in a study of blood T cell repertoires in COVID-19 (dated by TCRdb to the early 2020s). As for the study more broadly: The collaborator samples originated in the United States, Italy and Spain and spanned the acute and convalescent phases of COVID-19. The prospective study material was composed of cDNA or gDNA derived from T cells, B-cell-depleted T cells, or PBMCs. Deeply sampled blood TCRbeta repertoires from subjects exposed to, actively infected with, or recovered from COVID-19 were included in the dataset. A freely available public database, intended as a resource for researchers studying the immune response to SARS-CoV-2, is where the repertoires were released. The samples were drawn from the first 160 participants of the ongoing ImmuneRACE study and from some 1,300 subjects provided by 6 global collaborators. A de-identified subject ID, COVID-19 status, age in years and sex were almost always included in the sample metadata. Where available, HLA class I and class II types were taken from metadata supplied by the sample provider and were not determined by assay-based typing.

As for this clone: Which antigen it targets is not known. No base quality information exists; no much larger clone differs at one position.

Enrolling through a virtual design, the prospective study's participants ranged in age from roughly 18 to 90 years and lived across 24 United States geographic areas. Cohort assignment in the prospective study relied on participant-reported clinical history from a screening survey and a study questionnaire. Each participant in the prospective study had whole blood, serum and a nasopharyngeal or oropharyngeal swab collected by mobile phlebotomists. Over an approximately two-month period, participants in the prospective study had the option of providing additional blood draws and questionnaires. Prospective study blood samples were shipped either frozen or at room temperature before DNA extraction. The CDR3 contains 12 residues, cysteine and phenylalanine counted. Of all the DNA, just the CDR3 is kept, 36 bases in frame from base 1. Relative to germline, V is 5 bases shorter and J is 6 bases shorter, with 9 bases between their ends. Based on the germline V gene, the CDR1 and CDR2 sequences are SGHAT and FQNNGV.

The immunoSEQ Assay, a bias-controlled multiplex PCR, was used to amplify TCRbeta CDR3 regions from genomic DNA. The authors processed their data as follows. Nucleated cell counts per sample were estimated from amplification of reference gene primers within the assay. Sequence reads were collapsed and filtered to measure the absolute abundance of every unique TCRbeta CDR3 rearrangement. For each sample, productive Simpson clonality was calculated by taking the square root of Simpson's diversity index across productive rearrangements. The table comes from immuneACCESS by way of TCRdb, which keeps in-frame sequences with V and J called. Part of the clones is missing from these tables; in studies checked, under half for an unresolved V gene and the rest for unknown reasons. That table gives V, J and clone size, and the DNA gave D and trimming. The sample table shows around 230,000 clones, and approximately 86% are seen once. The ten largest clones take up 3% to 4% of the sample.

Study-wide findings and limitations: Clinical and demographic metadata were provided uncurated, with the amount varying by source and participant.

This clonotype was sampled from a woman aged 40 to 50 with acute COVID-19. The sample consisted of PBMCs or T cells enriched from blood (not recorded which). In this chain, TRBV11-2 is recombined with TRBJ2-3; TRBD2 could be the D gene, as 5 bases match. The DNA is as follows: TGTGCCAGCAGCCTATCGGGGGATACGCAGTATTTT. Its translation is CASSLSGDTQYF. Outside the CDR3, residues come from the reference TRBV11-2 and TRBJ2-3 proteins, so the full variable domain is: EAGVAQSPRYKIIEKRQSVAFWCNPISGHATLYWYQQILGQGPKLLIQFQNNGVVDDSQLPKDRFSAERLKGVDSTLKIQPAKLEDSAVYLCASSLSGDTQYFGPGTRLTVL.